This TCR beta chain emerged from a study of blood T cell repertoires in COVID-19. From germline, CDR1 is LNHDA and CDR2 SQIVND (reference sequence). The CDR3 runs to 13 residues. Trimming removed 3 bases from V and 4 bases from J, with 10 bases in between. Measured with immunoSEQ multiplex PCR; TCRdb has only the in-frame clones, and not every one. The sample has approximately 70,000 clones; about 85% are singletons. The sample comprised peripheral blood. The chain joins TRBV19 to TRBJ2-7; maybe TRBD1 (5 bases). The receptor was derived from a woman aged 45-59 years with COVID-19, enrolled during active disease. This chain's CDR3 is CASSMTTGYEQYF. The CDR3 nucleotides read TGTGCCAGTAGTATGACCACAGGATACGAGCAGTACTTC.